The clone carrying this T cell receptor (beta chain) was counted once. Running of the assay took place at deep level. Using immunoSEQ multiplex PCR, the repertoire was profiled, and TCRdb retains in-frame clones only, with some absent. The sample carries some 2.4 million clones, 93% recorded once. The sample is drawn from a study of shared clonotypes between healthy human individuals. Overall study context: The study enrolled two women and three men aged 18 to 49.

The V and J ends lost 5 bases and 5 bases, in that order; junction bases with no gene match: 14. The CDR3 sequence is 16 residues long. The germline V gene has CDR1 SGHNT and CDR2 YYREEE (reference sequence). The chain is built from TRBV5-4 and TRBJ2-3; 7 bases align to TRBD2. The sequence was collected from a man younger than 35 in good health. Some clones in this sample may be carry-over from other donors' samples. The sequenced material came from naive CD4+ T cells from PBMCs. This sample's subset: CD45RA+ positively selected. In nucleotides, the CDR3 is TGTGCCAGCAGTCGGGACCTGAGCGGGGCCCAAGATACGCAGTATTTT. Its protein product is CASSRDLSGAQDTQYF.